This record concerns one TCR beta chain sequence. The antigen is not known. This entry comes from a study of monozygotic twins with inflammatory bowel disease. Study-level results: Repertoires of patients may have been made more variable by differing immunosuppressive treatments.

CDR1 is SGDLS, CDR2 YYNGEE, per germline. This CDR3 comprises 16 residues. Someone took an approximately 2.4 ml blood sample from each of the donors. Template-switch reactions added UMIs with a 6-nucleotide sample barcode. For each CDR3 protein, TCRdb gives one entry from its re-call of the 5' RACE reads, without DNA. This sample contains more than 300,000 distinct CDR3 sequences. The sequenced sample consisted of blood. The chain combines TRBV9 with TRBJ1-1; without DNA, the TCRdb call of TRBD1 cannot be checked. The source of this sequence is a human donor with ulcerative colitis or Crohn's disease, or a healthy co-twin of an affected twin (not recorded which). CDR3 sequence: CASRASKTVLDTEAFF. The variable domain in full, with the rest retrieved from reference TRBV9 and TRBJ1-1, is DSGVTQTPKHLITATGQRVTLRCSPRSGDLSVYWYQQSLDQGLQFLIQYYNGEERAKGNILERFSAQQFPDLHSELNLSSLELGDSALYFCASRASKTVLDTEAFFGQGTRLTVV.